Below, 32 T cell receptor beta chains from the same sample are listed, as sequenced in a study of early T cells in non-severe SARS-CoV-2 infection. TCRdb independently ran MiXCR on the 5' RACE reads; one entry per CDR3 protein. Seen here are approximately 81,000 distinct CDR3 sequences, over 12% observed once, and the top ten hold around 3.3%. Sequences were obtained from whole blood. The receptors here all came from an adult who was a healthcare worker with PCR-confirmed SARS-CoV-2 infection or an uninfected control (not recorded which).

This clonotype was seen repeatedly, ten times or more. The genes are TRBV4-2 and TRBJ1-1, with TRBD1 matching 7 bases. Trimming cost V 4 bases and J 8 bases; bases outside gene matches: 7. The CDR3 contains 13 residues. The germline V gene encodes CDR1 LGHNA and CDR2 YNFKEQ. The CDR3 nucleotides read TGTGCCAGCAGCCCCCAGGGGGGGTGGGAAGCTTTCTTT. It yields the protein CASSPQGGWEAFF.

This clonotype was seen many times. J is TRBJ2-7 and V is TRBV7-9; a weak D match, TRBD1 (6 bases). Germline lookup yields CDR1 SEHNR and CDR2 FQNEAQ (reference sequence). CDR3 length: 14 amino acids. The germline V and J ends were trimmed by 5 bases and 0 bases, with 11 bases remaining between them. CDR3 loop: CASSPRDTSYEQYF. Here the CDR3 DNA reads TGTGCCAGCAGCCCACGGGACACCTCCTACGAGCAGTACTTC.

In this sample, this clonotype turned up many times. This chain links TRBV18 with TRBJ2-7; D is uncertain. The CDR3 totals 12 residues. V lost 8 bases and J lost 0, with 8 bases in between. Germline CDR1 KGHSH, CDR2 LQKENI. Here the CDR3 reads CASSPSSYEQYF. For the CDR3, the DNA is TGTGCCAGCAGCCCTAGCTCCTACGAGCAGTACTTC. The full variable domain, completed using reference TRBV18 and TRBJ2-7, is NAGVMQNPRHLVRRRGQEARLRCSPMKGHSHVYWYRQLPEEGLKFMVYLQKENIIDESGMPKERFSAEFPKEGPSILRIQQVVRGDSAAYFCASSPSSYEQYFGPGTRLTVT.

Many counts were recorded for this clonotype. V usage is TRBV20-1 and J usage is TRBJ2-5; D ambiguous. The CDR3 is 14 amino acids. V was trimmed by 0 bases and J by 5 bases, leaving 13 bases between them. Germline assignment: CDR1 DFQATT and CDR2 SNEGSKA (reference sequence). The CDR3 DNA follows: TGCAGTGCTAGAGATTTTGTGGGAAAGGAGACCCAGTACTTC. Translated: CSARDFVGKETQYF.

This chain joins TRBV6-5 and TRBJ1-5; D gene ambiguous. CDR1 MNHEY and CDR2 SVGAGI come from the germline V gene. The V gene lost 10 bases and the J gene lost 0 bases, with 16 bases spanning the gap. The CDR3 length is 15 residues. The CDR3 reads CATGRGPHSNQPQHF. The DNA of the CDR3 is TGTGCCACGGGCAGAGGGCCGCATAGCAATCAGCCCCAGCATTTT.

This clonotype was detected many times. The chain has TRBV29-1 and TRBJ1-2; no reliable D call. V was cut by 5 bases and J by 2 bases, with 24 bases left in between. The CDR3 contains 17 residues. Per the germline V gene, CDR1 is SQVTM and CDR2 is ANQGSEA. CDR3 loop: CSVLAPTQSIGNYGYTF. In DNA form, the CDR3 reads TGCAGCGTTTTGGCCCCTACTCAAAGTATTGGCAACTATGGCTACACCTTC. The full variable domain, completed using reference TRBV29-1 and TRBJ1-2, is SAVISQKPSRDICQRGTSLTIQCQVDSQVTMMFWYRQQPGQSLTLIATANQGSEATYESGFVIDKFPISRPNLTFSTLTVSNMSPEDSSIYLCSVLAPTQSIGNYGYTFGSGTRLTVV.

This clonotype showed up many times. The gene calls are TRBV10-2 and TRBJ1-1, with TRBD1 as a possible D gene (5 bases). CDR1 and CDR2 (germline): WSHSY, SAAADI. V lost 1 base and J 6 bases, leaving 18 bases between the germline ends. This CDR3 spans 16 amino acids. The DNA for the CDR3 is TGCGCCAGCAGTGAGTTTTTGGAGGGGAATCTAGCTGAAGCTTTCTTT. It codes for CASSEFLEGNLAEAFF.

This clonotype occurred many times. V gene TRBV18 combines with J gene TRBJ2-1; TRBD2 matches at 10 bases. Germline lookup yields CDR1 KGHSH and CDR2 LQKENI. V dropped 3 bases and J dropped 8; count of bases not matched to a gene: 10. This CDR3 has 16 amino acids. CDR3 region: CASSPPRAGGRDEQFF. CDR3 bases: TGTGCCAGCTCACCCCCCAGAGCGGGAGGGCGCGATGAGCAGTTCTTC.

This chain connects TRBV24-1 to TRBJ2-3; TRBD2 agrees at 10 bases. CDR3 length equals 17 residues. V shed 4 bases and J 0 bases; nucleotides not matched to a gene: 6. Germline values: CDR1 KGHDR, CDR2 SFDVKD. CDR3 DNA sequence: TGTGCCACCAGTGACCGTCCGACTAGCGGGAGCACAGATACGCAGTATTTT. Amino acids: CATSDRPTSGSTDTQYF.

This clonotype was seen a handful of times. V usage is TRBV12-3 or TRBV12-4 and J usage is TRBJ2-7; D call uncertain. The CDR3 spans 12 residues. Between the trimmed V and J ends, which lost 5 bases and 4 bases, there was a span of 9 bases. The CDR3 DNA reads as TGTGCCAGCAGTGAAAGCCGGTACGAGCAGTACTTC. It encodes CASSESRYEQYF.

This clonotype appeared a few times. The chain has TRBV14 and TRBJ2-7, with 12 positions matching TRBD1. This CDR3 spans 15 amino acids. CDR1 and CDR2 from the germline V gene are SGHDN and FVKESK. The ends lost 0 bases at V and 6 bases at J; junction bases unmatched: 3. The chain's CDR3 is CASSQEGQGAVEQYF. CDR3 nucleotides: TGTGCCAGCAGCCAAGAGGGACAGGGGGCCGTCGAGCAGTACTTC. Based on the CDR3 plus reference TRBV14 and TRBJ2-7, the full variable domain is EAGVTQFPSHSVIEKGQTVTLRCDPISGHDNLYWYRRVMGKEIKFLLHFVKESKQDESGMPNNRFLAERTGGTYSTLKVQPAELEDSGVYFCASSQEGQGAVEQYFGPGTRLTVT.

The rearrangement joins TRBV18 to TRBJ1-1; TRBD1 is a possible D gene (6 bases). Germline CDR1 KGHSH, CDR2 LQKENI. Trimming took 6 bases from V and 7 from J, leaving 18 bases between them. The CDR3 has 14 amino acids. The CDR3 sequence is CASSPGEGVIEAFF. The CDR3 DNA sequence: TGTGCCAGCTCCCCCGGAGAGGGGGTGATTGAAGCTTTCTTT.

V is TRBV27 and J is TRBJ2-4; 8 bases match TRBD1. V lost 6 bases to trimming and J lost 0 bases; unmatched junction nucleotides: 10. Germline V gene lookup returns CDR1 MNHEY and CDR2 SMNVEV (reference sequence). The CDR3 consists of 17 residues. This CDR3 is CASSPRDRTLAKNIQYF. The CDR3 bases are TGTGCCAGCAGCCCGAGGGACAGGACGCTAGCCAAAAACATTCAGTACTTC.

In this sample, this clonotype turned up many times. This sequence joins TRBV5-1 and TRBJ1-2; D remains ambiguous. CDR1 SGHRS and CDR2 YFSETQ come from the germline V gene. The length of the CDR3 is 14 residues. The V and J ends lost 4 bases and 1 base respectively, with 11 bases between them. The CDR3: CASSPGTLNYGYTF. In DNA form, the CDR3 reads TGCGCCAGCAGCCCCGGCACCCTTAACTATGGCTACACCTTC.

This clonotype showed up many times. This sequence joins TRBV7-6 and TRBJ2-3, with D maybe TRBD1 (6 bases). From germline, CDR1 is SGHVS and CDR2 FNYEAQ. V lost 5 bases to trimming and J lost 0 bases, with 15 bases between them. CDR3 length: 16 residues. The CDR3 DNA follows: TGTGCCAGCAGCCTCGACAGGAAGGGCAGCACAGATACGCAGTATTTT. Translated, it gives CASSLDRKGSTDTQYF. The whole variable domain, filled in from reference TRBV7-6 and TRBJ2-3, reads GAGVSQSPRYKVTKRGQDVALRCDPISGHVSLYWYRQALGQGPEFLTYFNYEAQQDKSGLPNDRFSAERPEGSISTLTIQRTEQRDSAMYRCASSLDRKGSTDTQYFGPGTRLTVL.

This clonotype was detected ten times or more. The chain employs TRBV7-8 and TRBJ1-2; D unclear. The CDR3 runs 15 residues. The germline CDR1 and CDR2 sequences are SGHVS and FQNEAQ. The V gene lost 0 bases and the J gene lost 0 bases, with 8 bases spanning the gap. The CDR3 nucleotides read TGTGCCAGCAGCTTAGCGACGGTGACTAACTATGGCTACACCTTC. Its translation: CASSLATVTNYGYTF. The complete variable domain, with remaining parts taken from reference TRBV7-8 and TRBJ1-2, reads GAGVSQSPRYKVAKRGQDVALRCDPISGHVSLFWYQQALGQGPEFLTYFQNEAQLDKSGLPSDRFFAERPEGSVSTLKIQRTQQEDSAVYLCASSLATVTNYGYTFGSGTRLTVV.

This clonotype was counted ten times or more. The chain links TRBV7-3 to TRBJ1-1; D gene unclear. This CDR3 is built from 13 residues. With 2 bases removed from V and 1 base from J, the gap between germline ends came to 5 bases. Germline CDR1 SGHTA, CDR2 FQGTGA. In DNA form, the CDR3 reads TGTGCCAGCAGCTTAGAAGGGAACACTGAAGCTTTCTTT. Protein: CASSLEGNTEAFF.

This clonotype was seen a handful of times. CDR3 loop: CASAGRGHQYREQFF. For the CDR3, the DNA is TGTGCCAGCGCGGGGAGGGGGCACCAGTATCGTGAGCAGTTCTTC. The V and J genes are TRBV5-8 and TRBJ2-1, with D perhaps TRBD1 or TRBD2 (7 bases each). CDR1 and CDR2 from the germline V gene are SGHTS and YDEGEE. Trimming cost V 7 bases and J 9 bases, with 23 bases left between them. The CDR3 covers 15 residues.

This clonotype was observed many times. J is TRBJ2-1 and V is TRBV29-1, with a possible D match to TRBD1 (5 bases). The CDR3 is 12 residues long. V was clipped by 6 bases and J by 5 bases, with 11 bases between them. The germline gives CDR1 SQVTM, CDR2 ANQGSEA. CDR3 DNA sequence: TGCAGCGTAGGACAAGTTAACAATGAGCAGTTCTTC. Encoded protein: CSVGQVNNEQFF.

This clonotype appeared many times. The V call is TRBV7-9, the J call TRBJ1-5; D is ambiguous. The CDR3 is 14 amino acids. Germline loops: CDR1 SEHNR, CDR2 FQNEAQ (reference sequence). The V and J ends lost 3 bases and 1 base respectively, with 7 bases between them. The CDR3 sequence: CASSFVDSNQPQHF. CDR3 nucleotides: TGTGCCAGCAGCTTCGTCGACAGCAATCAGCCCCAGCATTTT.

The sample holds a few counts of this clonotype. The rearrangement joins TRBV12-2 to TRBJ2-5. TRBV12-2 is reported as a pseudogene. CDR3 size: 16 residues. The CDR3 DNA reads as TGTGCAAGTCGCTTCGAGAAGGCAGCAGCCCAAGAGACCCAGTACTTC. It is translated as CASRFEKAAAQETQYF.

This clonotype was found many times. CDR3 in DNA: TGTGCCAGCAGCACCGGGACAGGGGGCTACGAGCAGTACTTC. Translation gives CASSTGTGGYEQYF. J is TRBJ2-7 and V is TRBV11-2; 11 bases line up with TRBD1. Trimming removed 5 bases from V and 3 bases from J; junction bases left unmatched: 3. The CDR3 contains 14 residues. Looked up from germline, CDR1 is SGHAT and CDR2 is FQNNGV.

There are many counts of this clonotype. The V gene is TRBV2, the J gene TRBJ1-6; D not certain. The CDR3 has 12 residues. CDR1 and CDR2 from the germline V gene are SNHLY and FYNNEI. Trimming removed 8 bases at V and 7 bases at J, with 9 bases between. DNA for the CDR3: TGTGCCAGCTCGCCAGAGAATTCACCCCTCCACTTT. It codes for CASSPENSPLHF.

Ten or more counts support this clonotype. The rearrangement uses TRBV11-3 and TRBJ1-1; D not certain. This CDR3 has 18 residues. The V gene's germline CDR1 is SGHNT and CDR2 YENEEA. Trimming took off 0 bases at V and 1 base at J, with 18 bases between the two ends. The CDR3 DNA reads as TGTGCCAGCAGCTTAGAAGGGCTGCTAGCGCCCAAGAACACTGAAGCTTTCTTT. Translating gives CASSLEGLLAPKNTEAFF. Based on the CDR3 plus reference TRBV11-3 and TRBJ1-1, the full variable domain is EAGVVQSPRYKIIEKKQPVAFWCNPISGHNTLYWYLQNLGQGPELLIRYENEEAVDDSQLPKDRFSAERLKGVDSTLKIQPAELGDSAVYLCASSLEGLLAPKNTEAFFGQGTRLTVV.

This clonotype came up many times. The rearrangement links TRBV7-3 to TRBJ1-1, with D hard to call. Trimming removed 2 bases at V and 4 bases at J, with 17 bases between. Germline CDR1 and CDR2: SGHTA and FQGTGA. The CDR3 sequence is 16 residues long. CDR3 loop: CASSLYGPGSGTEAFF. CDR3 nucleotides: TGTGCCAGCAGCTTATACGGTCCGGGTTCCGGCACTGAAGCTTTCTTT. Combining the CDR3 with reference TRBV7-3 and TRBJ1-1 gives the whole variable domain GAGVSQTPSNKVTEKGKYVELRCDPISGHTALYWYRQSLGQGPEFLIYFQGTGAADDSGLPNDRFFAVRPEGSVSTLKIQRTERGDSAVYLCASSLYGPGSGTEAFFGQGTRLTVV.

This clonotype has a count of ten or more. The chain uses TRBV21-1 and TRBJ2-1. TRBV21-1 is deemed a pseudogene. The CDR3 sequence is 15 residues long. The chain's CDR3 is CASSKENYLIHEQFF. The CDR3, as DNA: TGTGCCAGCAGCAAAGAAAACTATCTTATCCATGAGCAGTTCTTC.

This clonotype has at least ten counts. The V gene is TRBV6-2 or TRBV6-3, the J gene TRBJ1-5, with D tentatively TRBD1 (5 bases). Trimming took off 2 bases at V and 6 bases at J, with 11 bases between the two ends. The CDR3 loop spans 14 amino acids. Germline V gene sequence: CDR1 MNHEY, CDR2 SVGEGT. The CDR3 sequence: CASSYAGPGQPQHF. CDR3 in DNA: TGTGCCAGCAGTTACGCGGGGCCAGGTCAGCCCCAGCATTTT.

V and J are TRBV12-3 or TRBV12-4 and TRBJ2-7, with D maybe TRBD2 (6 bases). Trimming took off 3 bases at V and 9 bases at J, with 15 bases between the two ends. This CDR3 is built from 13 residues. In nucleotides, the CDR3 is TGTGCCAGCAGTTTGGGTATTTTCGGGGGGCAGTACTTC. This sequence encodes CASSLGIFGGQYF.

This clonotype was detected many times. The chain carries TRBV12-3 or TRBV12-4 and TRBJ1-1; 7 nucleotides match TRBD1. The V gene end was trimmed by 11 bases and the J gene end by 2 bases; junction bases not matched to a gene: 14. There are 15 residues in the CDR3. The chain's CDR3 is CAVVPKTGLNTEAFF. The CDR3 DNA is TGTGCCGTCGTCCCTAAGACAGGGCTTAACACTGAAGCTTTCTTT.

CDR3 loop: CASSQAGMWDEQYF. The CDR3 DNA reads as TGTGCCAGCAGCCAAGCGGGAATGTGGGACGAGCAGTACTTC. V and J are TRBV3-1 and TRBJ2-7, with D maybe TRBD2 (5 bases). The CDR3 consists of 14 residues. The germline V gene has CDR1 LGHDT and CDR2 YNNKEL (reference sequence). Trimming stripped 1 base from V and 5 bases from J, with 12 bases between.

This clonotype was seen ten or more times. The CDR3 nucleotides read TGTGCCGGGGGGACAGGGAACTACGAGCAGTACTTC. Protein sequence: CAGGTGNYEQYF. The rearrangement uses TRBV7-9 and TRBJ2-7; 9 bases map to TRBD1. The junction had 5 bases not matched to a gene; V was cut back by 11 bases and J by 3 bases. Germline CDR1 reads SEHNR; CDR2 reads FQNEAQ (reference sequence). This CDR3 is built from 12 residues.

This clonotype was seen ten or more times. The J gene is TRBJ1-2, the V gene TRBV6-2 or TRBV6-3, with 8 positions matching TRBD1. CDR1 is MNHEY and CDR2 is SVGEGT in the germline V gene. The CDR3 sequence is 14 residues long. V trimming: 5 bases; J trimming: 2 bases; junction bases outside the gene matches: 4. The CDR3 sequence is CASSTGTGNYGYTF. CDR3 in DNA: TGTGCCAGCAGTACCGGGACAGGAAACTATGGCTACACCTTC.